What follows are 13 T cell receptor beta chains derived from one specimen sequenced in a study of T cell clonality in common variable immunodeficiency. Sequenced by immunoSEQ multiplex PCR; TCRdb stores in-frame clones only, minus some. The sample contains 55,000 or so clones, none of them singletons. Specimen: peripheral blood mononuclear cells. These receptor sequences come from a person aged 18 to 75 in good health.

This clone was seen repeatedly, ten times or more. The sequenced CDR3 bases are TGTGCCAGCAGCTTAGAAGGCAGGGGTGAAGAGACC. Protein sequence: CASSLEGRGEET. The complete CDR3 protein is CASSLEGRGEETQYF. The chain has TRBV11-2 and TRBJ2-5; TRBD1 might be the D (6 bases). The read falls 3 residues short of the CDR3 end, and the missing part is taken from the germline J gene. This CDR3 spans 15 amino acids. V shed 0 bases and J shed 3 bases, with 11 bases lying between them. Germline assignment: CDR1 SGHAT and CDR2 FQNNGV.

This clone was recorded a few times. A much larger clone differs by one base, so this may be a read error. Read data end 3 residues before the CDR3 end; the end is taken from the germline J gene. The J gene is TRBJ2-1, the V gene TRBV2, with 13 bases that match TRBD2. This CDR3 has 14 amino acids. V lost 6 bases and J lost 7; bases outside the gene matches: 3. Germline values: CDR1 SNHLY, CDR2 FYNNEI. The CDR3 reads CASRRTSGSNEQFF. CDR3 DNA (partial): TGTGCCAGCAGACGGACTAGCGGGAGTAATGAG.

This clone was detected many times. The read ends 3 residues before the CDR3 terminus; that terminus is restored from the germline J gene. The chain has TRBV18 and TRBJ2-3, with TRBD1 identical over 10 bases. CDR3 length: 16 residues. Unmatched junction bases numbered 5, after V lost 0 bases and J lost 5 bases. Germline lookup yields CDR1 KGHSH and CDR2 LQKENI. The CDR3 here is CASSPPGQGWKDTQYF. CDR3 bases read: TGTGCCAGCTCACCACCGGGACAGGGGTGGAAAGATACG.

This clone was seen at least ten times. The read stops 3 residues short of the end of the CDR3; the missing end is completed from the germline J gene. J is TRBJ1-4 and V is TRBV19; 9 bases fit TRBD1. V gave up 5 bases and J gave up 7 bases; unmatched junction bases: 8. Germline V gene lookup returns CDR1 LNHDA and CDR2 SQIVND (reference sequence). This CDR3 comprises 15 residues. Incomplete CDR3 DNA: TGTGCCAGTAGTGCTCCGAGACAGGGGGGTGAAAAA. Protein product: CASSAPRQGGEK. Given in full, the CDR3 is CASSAPRQGGEKLFF.

The table lists this clone with many counts. The observed sequence ends 3 residues before the CDR3 terminus, with the missing tail filled in from the germline J gene. The J gene is TRBJ1-6, the V gene TRBV7-2, with 8 bases matching TRBD1. J gave up 10 bases and V 6 bases, and 11 bases lay outside the gene matches. The CDR3 contains 15 residues. In germline, CDR1 is SGHTA, CDR2 FQGNSA. The CDR3 region is CASSPTGTGGSPLHF. Partial CDR3 DNA: TGTGCCAGCAGTCCAACCGGGACAGGAGGCTCACCC.

This clone was recorded many times. The read is 3 residues too short to cover the CDR3 end, so that end is filled in from the germline J gene. The rearrangement uses TRBV14 and TRBJ1-4; D not resolved. This CDR3 has 14 residues. Looked up from germline, CDR1 is SGHDN and CDR2 is FVKESK. Trimming removed 4 bases at V and 6 bases at J, with 12 bases between. The CDR3 reads CASSPRGGDEKLFF. The covered CDR3 bases are TGTGCCAGCAGCCCCCGGGGAGGAGATGAAAAA.

This clone was recorded at least ten times. CDR3 sequence: CASGTTGTGNTIYF. The CDR3 bases that were read are TGTGCCAGTGGAACGACAGGGACTGGAAACACC. This chain connects TRBV19 to TRBJ1-3; TRBD1 agrees at 7 bases. The CDR3 end falls 3 residues outside the read, so it is completed with the germline J gene. CDR3 length: 14 amino acids. Trimming removed 8 bases from V and 2 bases from J; junction bases left unmatched: 6. Germline lookup yields CDR1 LNHDA and CDR2 SQIVND (reference sequence).

This clone was seen many times. The read comes to an end 3 residues before the CDR3 does, leaving the germline J gene to fill in the end. The V and J genes are TRBV7-2 and TRBJ2-5; a weak D match, TRBD1 (5 bases). CDR1 and CDR2 from the germline V gene are SGHTA and FQGNSA. Trimming removed 3 bases at V and 5 bases at J, with 13 bases between. CDR3 length equals 14 residues. CDR3 sequence reads: CASSFNQGRETQYF. Incomplete CDR3 DNA: TGTGCCAGCAGCTTTAACCAGGGTCGGGAGACC.

This clone appeared many times. CDR3 protein: CASSGYFQGGLSYNEQFF. The sequenced part of the CDR3 DNA is TGCGCCAGCAGCGGTTATTTTCAGGGAGGGCTCTCCTACAATGAG. This chain connects TRBV5-1 to TRBJ2-1; 7 bases map to TRBD2. The missing CDR3 end, 3 residues past where the read stops, is filled in from the germline J gene. V was pared by 4 bases and J by 0 bases, with 13 bases of the junction left unmatched. Germline V gives CDR1 SGHRS, CDR2 YFSETQ. This CDR3 is built from 18 residues.

In this sample, this clone turned up a few times. The sequenced fragment ends 3 residues before the CDR3 boundary, so the rest is inferred from the germline J gene. This rearrangement joins TRBV18 to TRBJ1-3, with no clear D. The CDR3 runs 15 residues. V was cut by 0 bases and J by 0 bases, with 6 bases left in between. Germline loops: CDR1 KGHSH, CDR2 LQKENI. The DNA read from the CDR3 is TGTGCCAGCTCACCACCGGCCCTCTCTGGAAACACC. Translating it yields CASSPPALSGNT. The whole CDR3 region reads CASSPPALSGNTIYF.

This clone has more than one count but fewer than ten. The read finishes 3 residues shy of the CDR3 end, and the germline J gene is used to complete it. J is TRBJ2-7 and V is TRBV11-3, with 7 bases that match TRBD2. Unmatched junction bases numbered 4, after V lost 2 bases and J lost 0 bases. This CDR3 region has 15 residues. Germline CDR1 SGHNT, CDR2 YENEEA. The CDR3 here is CASSLSGAFSYEQYF. The covered CDR3 bases are TGTGCCAGCAGCTTAAGCGGGGCCTTCTCCTACGAG.

Ten or more counts support this clone. The read terminates 3 residues before the CDR3 end, so the remaining end is supplied by the germline J gene. The chain has TRBV6-1 and TRBJ1-1; 7 nucleotides align to TRBD1. This CDR3 is built from 14 residues. In germline, CDR1 is MNHNS, CDR2 SASEGT. Losses at the gene ends were 2 bases for V and 6 bases for J; bases not matched to a gene: 6. Incomplete CDR3 DNA: TGTGCCAGCAGTGAATCGGGGACAGAAGCTGAA. It translates to CASSESGTEAE. The CDR3 reads in full as CASSESGTEAEAFF.

This clone was detected ten times or more. The read comes to an end 3 residues before the CDR3 does, leaving the germline J gene to fill in the end. The V call is TRBV5-5, the J call TRBJ1-1; D ambiguous. Germline V lookup: CDR1 SGHKS, CDR2 YYEKEE (reference sequence). V was clipped by 1 base and J by 5 bases, with 15 bases between them. The CDR3 totals 15 residues. CDR3 in amino acids: CASSLLSGGGTEAFF. The part of the CDR3 DNA that was read is TGTGCCAGCAGCTTGCTGTCCGGCGGAGGAACTGAA.